The T cell receptor beta chain under discussion was sequenced for a study of blood T cells in healthy people across ages. Every donor contributed around 10 milliliters of peripheral blood by blood draw. In this sample, this clonotype turned up a few times. Its antigen is not known. Broader study findings: Older age coincided with a roughly linear decline in TCR beta diversity per million T cells.

Alongside a J-beta primer mix, a sample-barcoded 5' primer served in a second PCR lasting roughly 7 to 12 cycles. TCRdb fed the 5' RACE reads into MiXCR, producing one record per CDR3 protein. The sample shows approximately 800,000 distinct CDR3 sequences, around 50% of them seen only once. Germline-derived CDR1 and CDR2 are SGHNT and YYREEE (reference sequence). The CDR3 is 14 residues long. Trimming took 3 bases from V and 6 from J, leaving 16 bases between them. The chain uses TRBV5-4 and TRBJ2-7; D perhaps matches TRBD2 (6 bases). The TCR sequence derives from an elderly man in good health. The sequencing input was blood. The CDR3 coding sequence is TGTGCCAGCAGCTGGGGGGTAGCTGGAGTCGAGCAGTACTTC. It encodes CASSWGVAGVEQYF. Full variable domain (remainder filled in from reference TRBV5-4 and TRBJ2-7): ETGVTQSPTHLIKTRGQQVTLRCSSQSGHNTVSWYQQALGQGPQFIFQYYREEENGRGNFPPRFSGLQFPNYSSELNVNALELDDSALYLCASSWGVAGVEQYFGPGTRLTVT.